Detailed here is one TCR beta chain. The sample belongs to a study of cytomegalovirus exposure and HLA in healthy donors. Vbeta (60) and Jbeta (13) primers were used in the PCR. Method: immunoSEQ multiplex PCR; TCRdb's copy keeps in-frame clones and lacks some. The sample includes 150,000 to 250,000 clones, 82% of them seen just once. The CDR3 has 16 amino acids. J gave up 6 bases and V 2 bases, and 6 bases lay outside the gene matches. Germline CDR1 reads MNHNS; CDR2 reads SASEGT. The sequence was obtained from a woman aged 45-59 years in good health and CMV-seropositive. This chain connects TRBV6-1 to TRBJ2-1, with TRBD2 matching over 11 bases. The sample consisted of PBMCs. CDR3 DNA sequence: TGTGCCAGCAGTGAATCCGGGACTAGCGGACCCAATGAGCAGTTCTTC. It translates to CASSESGTSGPNEQFF.